These 13 T cell receptor beta chains were all obtained from the same sample, sequenced in a study of cytomegalovirus exposure and HLA in healthy donors (dated by TCRdb to the late 2010s). Libraries were built with the immunoSEQ multiplex PCR assay. A mixture of 60 forward primers for TCR Vbeta segments and 13 reverse primers for TCR Jbeta segments was used in the multiplex PCR. In its TCRdb copy, this immuneACCESS table keeps in-frame sequences only and misses some clones. Where compared with another copy, unresolved V genes explain less than half of these, and the others have no known cause. For this sample there are approximately 200,000 clones; roughly four fifths appear just once. Around 6% of the sample goes to the ten largest clones. The sequenced sample consisted of PBMCs. These receptors all come from a woman aged 45-65 years in good health and CMV-seropositive.

The rearrangement joins TRBV28 to TRBJ1-4; D possibly corresponds to TRBD1 (6 bases). Trimming took 2 bases from V and 7 from J, leaving 14 bases between them. Germline V gene sequence: CDR1 MDHEN, CDR2 SYDVKM. The CDR3 length is 15 residues. CDR3 region: CASSLTGTATEKLFF. DNA of the CDR3: TGTGCCAGCAGTTTAACAGGGACGGCGACTGAAAAACTGTTTTTT. The entire variable domain, with the rest obtained from reference TRBV28 and TRBJ1-4, is as follows: DVKVTQSSRYLVKRTGEKVFLECVQDMDHENMFWYRQDPGLGLRLIYFSYDVKMKEKGDIPEGYSVSREKKERFSLILESASTNQTSMYLCASSLTGTATEKLFFGSGTQLSVL.

The rearrangement uses TRBV6-5 and TRBJ1-6; perhaps TRBD1 as D (5 bases). This CDR3 contains 16 residues. The germline V gene encodes CDR1 MNHEY and CDR2 SVGAGI. Trimming took 3 bases from V and 8 from J, leaving 17 bases between them. CDR3 protein: CASSYGWGGVDSPLHF. The CDR3 bases are TGTGCCAGCAGTTATGGTTGGGGCGGGGTGGATTCACCCCTCCACTTT.

V gene TRBV25-1 combines with J gene TRBJ2-1, with 8 bases aligning to TRBD2. CDR1 is MGHDK and CDR2 is SYGVNS in the germline V gene. The CDR3 is made up of 14 amino acids. V was pared by 1 base and J by 14 bases, with 10 bases of the junction left unmatched. Here the CDR3 DNA reads TGTGCCAGCAGTGAATCGTGGGAGCGGCGGGGGGAGTTCTTC. Translating gives CASSESWERRGEFF.

This clone was seen more than once but under ten times. The chain links TRBV28 to TRBJ2-5, with 9 bases fitting TRBD2. The junction had 6 bases not matched to a gene; V was cut back by 6 bases and J by 4 bases. Germline CDR1 reads MDHEN; CDR2 reads SYDVKM. The CDR3 extends over 14 amino acids. CDR3 in amino acids: CASRASGIGETQYF. The CDR3 DNA sequence: TGTGCCAGCAGGGCTAGCGGGATTGGAGAGACCCAGTACTTC.

This clone was seen just once. The chain is built from TRBV2 and TRBJ1-5, with 12 bases matching TRBD1. The CDR3 length is 14 residues. J was trimmed by 5 bases and V by 6 bases; bases with no gene match: 2. Germline loops: CDR1 SNHLY, CDR2 FYNNEI. The CDR3 protein is CASSGTGGYQPQHF. The CDR3 DNA reads TGTGCCAGCAGCGGGACAGGGGGCTATCAGCCCCAGCATTTT.

The chain recombines TRBV5-4 with TRBJ2-7; the D gene is possibly TRBD2 (5 bases). The ends were cut back, 4 bases at V and 6 bases at J, with 20 bases in the middle. The CDR3 runs 15 residues. The V gene's germline CDR1 is SGHNT and CDR2 YYREEE (reference sequence). CDR3 bases: TGTGCCAGCAGCCCTCCGGGAAGCCCCAATGGCGAGCAGTACTTC. This codes for CASSPPGSPNGEQYF. Complete variable domain (other parts from reference TRBV5-4 and TRBJ2-7): ETGVTQSPTHLIKTRGQQVTLRCSSQSGHNTVSWYQQALGQGPQFIFQYYREEENGRGNFPPRFSGLQFPNYSSELNVNALELDDSALYLCASSPPGSPNGEQYFGPGTRLTVT.

In its sample, this clone was seen a few times. An end of the junction differs from the germline gene, which may be a read error. The genes are TRBV7-6 and TRBJ2-6; 9 bases agree with TRBD1. The CDR3 loop spans 15 amino acids. Per germline, CDR1 SGHVS and CDR2 FNYEAQ. CDR3 residues: CASSSQGAGANGLTF. As DNA, the CDR3 is TGTGCCAGCAGTTCACAGGGGGCTGGGGCCAACGGCCTGACTTTC.

This chain links TRBV27 with TRBJ2-1, with TRBD2 matching 10 bases. The J segment lost 6 bases and the V segment lost 4 bases, leaving 6 bases of the junction unmatched. From germline, CDR1 is MNHEY and CDR2 SMNVEV (reference sequence). The CDR3 totals 15 residues. CDR3 loop: CASSSLAGKGNEQFF. The CDR3 nucleotides are TGTGCCAGCAGTTCACTAGCGGGAAAGGGCAATGAGCAGTTCTTC.

This rearrangement joins TRBV5-4 to TRBJ1-1, with D maybe TRBD1 (5 bases). CDR3 size: 14 residues. The V end lost 4 bases, the J end lost 1 base, and 11 bases lay between the germline ends. Germline V gene data show CDR1 as SGHNT and CDR2 as YYREEE (reference sequence). The CDR3 DNA reads TGTGCCAGCAGCCCAAGACAGCCGAACACTGAAGCTTTCTTT. Its translation is CASSPRQPNTEAFF.

The J gene is TRBJ2-7, the V gene TRBV19; TRBD2 is a possible D gene (6 bases). The germline V gene has CDR1 LNHDA and CDR2 SQIVND (reference sequence). CDR3 length equals 15 residues. Trimming took 3 bases from V and 0 from J, leaving 12 bases between them. The CDR3 region has the DNA TGTGCCAGTAGTATTGCGGGACGAAACTCCTACGAGCAGTACTTC. Protein sequence: CASSIAGRNSYEQYF.

V and J are TRBV6-6 and TRBJ2-7; 10 bases are shared with TRBD2. Losses at the gene ends were 2 bases for V and 1 base for J; bases not matched to a gene: 2. Germline values: CDR1 MNHNY, CDR2 SVGAGI (reference sequence). The CDR3 has 15 amino acids. The DNA for the CDR3 is TGTGCCAGCAGTTACAAGCGGGAGGGGTCCTACGAGCAGTACTTC. Protein product: CASSYKREGSYEQYF.

The rearrangement uses TRBV19 and TRBJ2-3; 8 positions match TRBD2. This CDR3 is 16 amino acids long. J gave up 0 bases and V 5 bases, and 7 bases lay outside the gene matches. Germline CDR1 and CDR2: LNHDA and SQIVND (reference sequence). This chain's CDR3 is CASSPIAGRSTDTQYF. DNA for the CDR3: TGTGCCAGTAGTCCAATAGCGGGACGGAGCACAGATACGCAGTATTTT.

The genes are TRBV19 and TRBJ1-5; a weak D match, TRBD1 (5 bases). Deletions cut 7 bases from V and 5 bases from J, with 12 bases between. CDR1 and CDR2 (germline): LNHDA, SQIVND (reference sequence). The CDR3 loop spans 13 amino acids. The CDR3 region has the DNA TGTGCCAGTAACCGGCAGGGCTATCAGCCCCAGCATTTT. It encodes CASNRQGYQPQHF.